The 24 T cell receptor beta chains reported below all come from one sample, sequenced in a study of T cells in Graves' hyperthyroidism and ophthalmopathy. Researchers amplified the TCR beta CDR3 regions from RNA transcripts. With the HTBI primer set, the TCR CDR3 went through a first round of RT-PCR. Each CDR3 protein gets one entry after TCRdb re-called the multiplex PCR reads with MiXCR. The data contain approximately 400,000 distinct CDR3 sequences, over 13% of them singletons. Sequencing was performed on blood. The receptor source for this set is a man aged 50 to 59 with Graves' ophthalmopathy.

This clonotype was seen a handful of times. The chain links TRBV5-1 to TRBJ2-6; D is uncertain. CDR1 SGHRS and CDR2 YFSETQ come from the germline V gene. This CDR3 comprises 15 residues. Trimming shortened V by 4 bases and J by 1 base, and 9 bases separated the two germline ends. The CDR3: CASSPLPSGANVLTF. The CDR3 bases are TGCGCCAGCAGCCCCTTACCATCTGGGGCCAACGTCCTGACTTTC.

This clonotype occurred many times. The CDR3 protein is CASSGGSVGRNEQYF. Written as DNA, the CDR3 is TGTGCCAGCAGTGGGGGGAGTGTGGGGCGCAACGAGCAGTACTTC. This chain connects TRBV6-1 to TRBJ2-7; D could derive from TRBD1 or TRBD2 (5 bases each). The CDR3 covers 15 residues. V gave up 4 bases and J gave up 5 bases, with 18 bases separating them. CDR1 is MNHNS and CDR2 is SASEGT in the germline V gene.

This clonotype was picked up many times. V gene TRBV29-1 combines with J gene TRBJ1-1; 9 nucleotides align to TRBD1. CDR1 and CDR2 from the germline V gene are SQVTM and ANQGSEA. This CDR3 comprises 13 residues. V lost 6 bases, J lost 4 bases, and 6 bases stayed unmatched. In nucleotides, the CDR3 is TGCAGCGTGCGGACAGGGGCCAGCACTGAAGCTTTCTTT. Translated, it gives CSVRTGASTEAFF.

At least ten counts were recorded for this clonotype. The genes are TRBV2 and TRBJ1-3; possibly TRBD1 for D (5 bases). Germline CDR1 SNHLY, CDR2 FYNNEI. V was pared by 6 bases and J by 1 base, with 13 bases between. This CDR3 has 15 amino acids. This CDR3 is CASRTEATSGNTIYF. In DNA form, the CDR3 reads TGTGCCAGCAGGACAGAGGCGACGTCTGGAAACACCATATATTTT.

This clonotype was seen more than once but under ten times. CDR3 protein: CASSLAVGRTYEQYF. CDR3 bases: TGCGCCAGCAGCTTGGCCGTGGGTAGGACCTACGAGCAGTACTTC. This chain joins TRBV5-1 and TRBJ2-7; the D is unclear. This CDR3 contains 15 residues. The V end was cut by 0 bases, the J end by 2 bases, with 12 bases between. Germline-derived CDR1 and CDR2 are SGHRS and YFSETQ.

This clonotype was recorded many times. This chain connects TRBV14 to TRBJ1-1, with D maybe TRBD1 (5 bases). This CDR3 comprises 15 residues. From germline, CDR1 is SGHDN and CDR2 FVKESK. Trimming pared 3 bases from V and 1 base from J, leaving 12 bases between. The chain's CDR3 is CASSHRAGPNTEAFF. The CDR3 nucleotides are TGTGCCAGCAGCCACAGGGCGGGCCCGAACACTGAAGCTTTCTTT.

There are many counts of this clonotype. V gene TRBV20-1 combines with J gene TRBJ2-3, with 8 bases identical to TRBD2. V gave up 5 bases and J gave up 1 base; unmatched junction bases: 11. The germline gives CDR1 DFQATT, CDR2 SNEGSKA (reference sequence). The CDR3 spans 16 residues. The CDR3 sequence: CSAPMVVAGRTDTQYF. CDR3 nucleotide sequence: TGCAGTGCTCCCATGGTGGTAGCGGGACGCACAGATACGCAGTATTTT.

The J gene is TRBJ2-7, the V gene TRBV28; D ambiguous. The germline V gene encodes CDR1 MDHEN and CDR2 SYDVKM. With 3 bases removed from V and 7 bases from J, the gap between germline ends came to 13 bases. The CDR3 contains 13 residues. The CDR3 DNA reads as TGTGCCAGCAGTTTTCGAGGACGGTTGGAGCAGTACTTC. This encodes CASSFRGRLEQYF.

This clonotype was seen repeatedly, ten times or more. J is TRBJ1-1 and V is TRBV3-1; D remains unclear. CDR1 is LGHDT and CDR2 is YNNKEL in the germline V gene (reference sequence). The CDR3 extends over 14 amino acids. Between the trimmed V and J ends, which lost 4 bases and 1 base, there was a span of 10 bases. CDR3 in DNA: TGTGCCAGCAGCCGGACCGAGGGGAACACTGAAGCTTTCTTT. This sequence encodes CASSRTEGNTEAFF.

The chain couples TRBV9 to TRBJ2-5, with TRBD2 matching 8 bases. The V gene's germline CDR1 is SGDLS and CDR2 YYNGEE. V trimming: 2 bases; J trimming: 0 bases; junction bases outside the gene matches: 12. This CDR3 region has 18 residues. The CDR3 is CASSVSGGSLAYQETQYF. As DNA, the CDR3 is TGTGCCAGCAGCGTTTCGGGGGGGTCCCTAGCGTACCAAGAGACCCAGTACTTC.

Here the CDR3 DNA reads TGTGCCAGCAGTTGGCAGGGGGGCAATGAGCAGTTCTTC. Translation: CASSWQGGNEQFF. The rearrangement uses TRBV14 and TRBJ2-1; a weak D match, TRBD1 (7 bases). CDR1 SGHDN and CDR2 FVKESK come from the germline V gene. The CDR3 extends over 13 amino acids. Between the trimmed V and J ends, which lost 6 bases and 6 bases, there was a span of 12 bases. The whole variable domain, remainder taken from reference TRBV14 and TRBJ2-1, is EAGVTQFPSHSVIEKGQTVTLRCDPISGHDNLYWYRRVMGKEIKFLLHFVKESKQDESGMPNNRFLAERTGGTYSTLKVQPAELEDSGVYFCASSWQGGNEQFFGPGTRLTVL.

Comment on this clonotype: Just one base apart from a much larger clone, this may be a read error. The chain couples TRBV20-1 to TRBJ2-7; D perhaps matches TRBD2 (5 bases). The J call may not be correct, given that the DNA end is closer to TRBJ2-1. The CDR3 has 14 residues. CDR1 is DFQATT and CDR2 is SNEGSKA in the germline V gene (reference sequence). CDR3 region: CSARLGVARYEQFF. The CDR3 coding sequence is TGCAGTGCTAGACTAGGAGTAGCGAGGTACGAGCAGTTCTTC.

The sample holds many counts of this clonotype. Here the CDR3 DNA reads TGCGCCAGCAGCCAAGATGGTGGACAGCGAACAACTAATGAAAAACTGTTTTTT. The encoded protein is CASSQDGGQRTTNEKLFF. The chain recombines TRBV4-1 with TRBJ1-4; tentatively, D is TRBD1 (6 bases). The CDR3 is made up of 18 amino acids. Germline CDR1 MGHRA, CDR2 YSYEKL. Deletions cut 0 bases from V and 0 bases from J, with 14 bases between.

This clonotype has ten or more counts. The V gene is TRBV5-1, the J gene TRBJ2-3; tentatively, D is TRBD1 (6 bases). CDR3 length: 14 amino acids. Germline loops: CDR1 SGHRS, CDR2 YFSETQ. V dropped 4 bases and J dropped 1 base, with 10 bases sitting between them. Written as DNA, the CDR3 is TGCGCCAGCAGCCTGGGGACACGCACAGATACGCAGTATTTT. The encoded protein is CASSLGTRTDTQYF. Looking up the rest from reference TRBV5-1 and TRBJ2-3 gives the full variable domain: KAGVTQTPRYLIKTRGQQVTLSCSPISGHRSVSWYQQTPGQGLQFLFEYFSETQRNKGNFPGRFSGRQFSNSRSEMNVSTLELGDSALYLCASSLGTRTDTQYFGPGTRLTVL.

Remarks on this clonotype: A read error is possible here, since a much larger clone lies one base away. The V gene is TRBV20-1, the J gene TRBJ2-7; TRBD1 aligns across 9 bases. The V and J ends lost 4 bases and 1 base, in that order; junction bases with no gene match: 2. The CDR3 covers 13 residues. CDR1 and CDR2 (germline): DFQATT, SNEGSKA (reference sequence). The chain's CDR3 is CSAKDRGSYEQYF. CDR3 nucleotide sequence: TGCAGTGCTAAGGACAGGGGTTCCTACGAGCAGTACTTC.

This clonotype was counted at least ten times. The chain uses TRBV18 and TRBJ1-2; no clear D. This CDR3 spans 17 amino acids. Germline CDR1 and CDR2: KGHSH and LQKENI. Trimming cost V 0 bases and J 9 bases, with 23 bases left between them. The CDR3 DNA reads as TGTGCCAGCTCACCACCTATCACGTCTGCCCATCCGTCAAGCTACACCTTC. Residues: CASSPPITSAHPSSYTF.

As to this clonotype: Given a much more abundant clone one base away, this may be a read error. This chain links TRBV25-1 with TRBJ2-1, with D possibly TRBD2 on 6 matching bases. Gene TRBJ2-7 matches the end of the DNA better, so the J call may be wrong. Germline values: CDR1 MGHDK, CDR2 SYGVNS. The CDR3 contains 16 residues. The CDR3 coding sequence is TGTGCCAGCAGTCTTTTGGGGGGACCGTCCTACAATGAGCAGTACTTC. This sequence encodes CASSLLGGPSYNEQYF.

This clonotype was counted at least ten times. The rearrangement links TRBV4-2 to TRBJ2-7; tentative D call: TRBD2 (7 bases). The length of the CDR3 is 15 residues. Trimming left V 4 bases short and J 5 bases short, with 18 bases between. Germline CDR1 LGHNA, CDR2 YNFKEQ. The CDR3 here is CASSPSLGGHNEQYF. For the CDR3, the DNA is TGTGCCAGCAGCCCCTCCCTCGGGGGGCATAACGAGCAGTACTTC.

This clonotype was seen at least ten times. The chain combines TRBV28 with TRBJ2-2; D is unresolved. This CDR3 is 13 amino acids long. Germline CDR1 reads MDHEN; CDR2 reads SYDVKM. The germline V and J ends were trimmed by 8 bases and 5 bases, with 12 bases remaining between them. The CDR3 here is CASSKGDTGELFF. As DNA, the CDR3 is TGTGCCAGCTCCAAAGGAGATACCGGGGAGCTGTTTTTT.

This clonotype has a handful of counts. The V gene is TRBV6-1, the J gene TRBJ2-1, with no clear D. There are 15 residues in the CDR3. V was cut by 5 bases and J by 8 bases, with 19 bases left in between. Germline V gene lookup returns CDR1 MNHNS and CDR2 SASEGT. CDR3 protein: CASSYLRRSTDEQFF. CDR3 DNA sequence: TGTGCCAGCAGTTACCTTCGGCGGAGTACGGATGAGCAGTTCTTC.

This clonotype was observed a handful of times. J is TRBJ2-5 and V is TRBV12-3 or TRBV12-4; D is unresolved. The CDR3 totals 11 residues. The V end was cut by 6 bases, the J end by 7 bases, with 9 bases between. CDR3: CASRHYGTQYF. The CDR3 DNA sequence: TGTGCCAGCAGGCATTATGGGACCCAGTACTTC.

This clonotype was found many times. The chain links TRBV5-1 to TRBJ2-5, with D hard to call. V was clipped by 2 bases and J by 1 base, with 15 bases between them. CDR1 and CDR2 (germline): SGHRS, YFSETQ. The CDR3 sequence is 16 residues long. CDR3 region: CASSFVGPPVQETQYF. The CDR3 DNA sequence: TGCGCCAGCAGCTTCGTTGGGCCGCCGGTCCAAGAGACCCAGTACTTC.

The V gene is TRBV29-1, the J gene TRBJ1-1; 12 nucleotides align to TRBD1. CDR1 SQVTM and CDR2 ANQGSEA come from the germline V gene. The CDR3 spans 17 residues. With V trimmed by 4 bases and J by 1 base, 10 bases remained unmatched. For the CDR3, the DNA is TGCAGCGTTGTAGACCGGGACAGGGGGCCGGGGAACACTGAAGCTTTCTTT. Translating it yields CSVVDRDRGPGNTEAFF.

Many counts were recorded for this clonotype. The CDR3 loop is CAATGDYEQYF. The DNA of the CDR3 is TGTGCCGCGACAGGGGACTACGAGCAGTACTTC. V is TRBV10-3 and J is TRBJ2-7; 8 positions agree with TRBD1. The CDR3 extends over 11 amino acids. Germline V CDR1 and CDR2: ENHRY, SYGVKD. Losses at the gene ends were 11 bases for V and 3 bases for J; bases not matched to a gene: 3.